Each of the 2 T cell receptor beta chains below was sequenced from the same sample in a study of vaccination effects on CD4 cells after COVID-19. Their antigen targets remain unknown. Using immunoSEQ multiplex PCR, the repertoire was profiled, and TCRdb retains in-frame clones only, with some absent. The sample comprises roughly 30,000 clones, roughly 70% of which are singletons, and approximately 3.8% rests with the top ten. Cultured cells yielded isolated CD4+ T cells after approximately nine days. The sample in question was CD4+ T cells from PBMCs cultured without peptide, obtained before COVID-19 vaccination. These receptors originate from a human donor who received a COVID-19 vaccine.

The V and J genes are TRBV7-9 and TRBJ2-1; D is undetermined. The CDR3 runs to 11 residues. Germline V gives CDR1 SEHNR, CDR2 FQNEAQ (reference sequence). Trimming took off 5 bases at V and 6 bases at J, with 5 bases between the two ends. In DNA form, the CDR3 reads TGTGCCAGCAGCGACCTCAATGAGCAGTTCTTC. Its protein product is CASSDLNEQFF.

A few counts support this clone. Given the absence of the conserved phenylalanine or tryptophan at the CDR3 end, a read error is likely. No DNA is shown, since the ends of the CDR3 on it are uncertain; the CDR3 is the one TCRdb lists. V and J are TRBV19 and TRBJ1-1. Germline V CDR1 and CDR2: LNHDA, SQIVND (reference sequence). Counting both end residues, the CDR3 totals 11 amino acids. CDR3 region: CASSIGAGSSL.